The entry below gives a single TCR beta chain sequence along with its context. As yet, its antigen is unknown. These data originate in a study of cytomegalovirus exposure and HLA in healthy donors. The donors were members of the approximately 120-subject validation cohort (separate from the approximately 670-subject first cohort). Regarding the study as a whole: According to a later analysis, TCR clusters from the first cohort tended to co-occur in the 110 or so validation repertoires.

Profiling relied on immunoSEQ multiplex PCR, and the TCRdb table lists in-frame clones only, not all of them. The sample carries about 120,000 clones, around 95% recorded once. Sequencing used PBMCs. The TCR sequence derives from a man between 18 and 35 years old in good health and CMV-seronegative.

CDR3 nucleotides: TGTGCCAGCAGTCGGAGGGGTGGGCGGCTGTTTTTT. Residues: CASSRRGGRLFF. The chain is built from TRBV6-5 and TRBJ2-2, with D possibly matching TRBD2 (6 bases). The CDR3 has 12 residues. V dropped 5 bases and J dropped 13 bases, with 14 bases sitting between them. Looked up from germline, CDR1 is MNHEY and CDR2 is SVGAGI.